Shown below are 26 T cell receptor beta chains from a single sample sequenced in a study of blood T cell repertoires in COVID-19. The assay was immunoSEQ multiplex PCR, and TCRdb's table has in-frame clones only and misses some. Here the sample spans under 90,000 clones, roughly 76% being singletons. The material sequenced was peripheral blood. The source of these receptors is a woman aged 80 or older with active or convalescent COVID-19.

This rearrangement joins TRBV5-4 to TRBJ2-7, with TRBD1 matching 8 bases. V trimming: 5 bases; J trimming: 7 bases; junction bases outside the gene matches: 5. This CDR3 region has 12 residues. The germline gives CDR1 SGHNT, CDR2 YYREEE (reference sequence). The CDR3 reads CASRQGVGEQYF. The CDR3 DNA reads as TGTGCCAGCAGACAGGGGGTTGGGGAGCAGTACTTC.

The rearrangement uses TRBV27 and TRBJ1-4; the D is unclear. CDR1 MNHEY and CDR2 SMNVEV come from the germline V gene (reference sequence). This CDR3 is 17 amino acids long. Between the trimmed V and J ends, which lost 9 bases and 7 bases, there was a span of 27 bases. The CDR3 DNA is TGTGCCAGTCCCAAGACGGCCCCCTGGTCGATAGCTGAAAAACTGTTTTTT. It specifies CASPKTAPWSIAEKLFF.

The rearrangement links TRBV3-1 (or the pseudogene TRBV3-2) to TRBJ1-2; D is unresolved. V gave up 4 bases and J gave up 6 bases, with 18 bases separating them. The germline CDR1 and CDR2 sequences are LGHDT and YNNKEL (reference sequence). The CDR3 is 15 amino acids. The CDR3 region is CASSPPEYRSNGYTF. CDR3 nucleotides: TGTGCCAGCAGCCCCCCAGAGTACAGATCAAATGGCTACACCTTC.

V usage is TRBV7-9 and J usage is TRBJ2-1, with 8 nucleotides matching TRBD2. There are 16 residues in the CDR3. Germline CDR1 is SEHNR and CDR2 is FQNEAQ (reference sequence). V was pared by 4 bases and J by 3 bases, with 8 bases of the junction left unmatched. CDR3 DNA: TGTGCCAGCAGCTCCCTGGGAAGCGGGAGCTACAATGAGCAGTTCTTC. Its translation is CASSSLGSGSYNEQFF.

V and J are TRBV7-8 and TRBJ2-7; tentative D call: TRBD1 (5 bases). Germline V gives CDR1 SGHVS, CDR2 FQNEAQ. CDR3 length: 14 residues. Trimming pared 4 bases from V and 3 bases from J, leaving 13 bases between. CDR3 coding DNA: TGTGCCAGCAGCTCCTATTCCAGGGACTACGAGCAGTACTTC. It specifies CASSSYSRDYEQYF. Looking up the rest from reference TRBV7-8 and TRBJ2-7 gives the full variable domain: GAGVSQSPRYKVAKRGQDVALRCDPISGHVSLFWYQQALGQGPEFLTYFQNEAQLDKSGLPSDRFFAERPEGSVSTLKIQRTQQEDSAVYLCASSSYSRDYEQYFGPGTRLTVT.

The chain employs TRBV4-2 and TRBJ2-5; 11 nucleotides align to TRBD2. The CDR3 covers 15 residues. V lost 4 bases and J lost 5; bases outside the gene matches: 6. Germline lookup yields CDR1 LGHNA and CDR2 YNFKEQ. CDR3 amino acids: CASSPSGLAAETQYF. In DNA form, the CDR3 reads TGTGCCAGCAGCCCCTCGGGACTAGCGGCGGAGACCCAGTACTTC.

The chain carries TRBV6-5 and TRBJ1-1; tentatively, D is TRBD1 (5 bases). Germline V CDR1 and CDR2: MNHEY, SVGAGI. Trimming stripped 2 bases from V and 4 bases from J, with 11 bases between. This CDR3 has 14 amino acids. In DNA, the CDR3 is TGTGCCAGCAGTTACGGCAGGGCGGTCACTGAAGCTTTCTTT. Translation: CASSYGRAVTEAFF.

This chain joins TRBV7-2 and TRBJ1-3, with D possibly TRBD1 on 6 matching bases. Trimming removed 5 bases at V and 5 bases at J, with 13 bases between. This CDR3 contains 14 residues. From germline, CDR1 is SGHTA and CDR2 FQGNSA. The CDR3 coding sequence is TGTGCCAGCAGCCCCCCAGGGGTGAGAAACACCATATATTTT. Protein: CASSPPGVRNTIYF.

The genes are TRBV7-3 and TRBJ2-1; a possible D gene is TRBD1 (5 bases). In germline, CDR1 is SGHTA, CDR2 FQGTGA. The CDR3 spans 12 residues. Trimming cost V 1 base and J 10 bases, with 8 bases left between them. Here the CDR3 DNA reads TGTGCCAGCAGCTTAATTGGGGCGGAGCAGTTCTTC. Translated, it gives CASSLIGAEQFF.

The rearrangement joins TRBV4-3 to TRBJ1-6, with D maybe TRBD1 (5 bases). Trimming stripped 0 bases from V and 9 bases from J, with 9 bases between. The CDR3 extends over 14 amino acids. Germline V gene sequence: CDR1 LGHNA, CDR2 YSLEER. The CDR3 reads CASSQDRALSPLHF. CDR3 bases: TGCGCCAGCAGCCAAGACAGGGCTCTTTCACCCCTCCACTTT.

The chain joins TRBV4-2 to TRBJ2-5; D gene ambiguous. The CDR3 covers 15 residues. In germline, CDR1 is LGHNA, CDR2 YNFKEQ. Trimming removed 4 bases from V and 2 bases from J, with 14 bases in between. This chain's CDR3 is CASSPNGPPQETQYF. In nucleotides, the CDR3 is TGTGCCAGCAGCCCTAATGGGCCCCCACAAGAGACCCAGTACTTC.

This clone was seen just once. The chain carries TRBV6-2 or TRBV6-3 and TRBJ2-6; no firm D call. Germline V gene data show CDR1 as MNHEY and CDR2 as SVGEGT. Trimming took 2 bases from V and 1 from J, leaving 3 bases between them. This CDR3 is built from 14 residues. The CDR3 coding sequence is TGTGCCAGCAGTTACCTTTCTGGGGCCAACGTCCTGACTTTC. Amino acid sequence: CASSYLSGANVLTF.

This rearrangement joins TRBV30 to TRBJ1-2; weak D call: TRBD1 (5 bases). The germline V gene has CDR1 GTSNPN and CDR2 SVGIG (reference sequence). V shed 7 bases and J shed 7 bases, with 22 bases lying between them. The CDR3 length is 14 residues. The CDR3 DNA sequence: TGTGCCTTGGGTCGGGGGGTGGGTGAAGTTGGCTACACCTTC. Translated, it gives CALGRGVGEVGYTF.

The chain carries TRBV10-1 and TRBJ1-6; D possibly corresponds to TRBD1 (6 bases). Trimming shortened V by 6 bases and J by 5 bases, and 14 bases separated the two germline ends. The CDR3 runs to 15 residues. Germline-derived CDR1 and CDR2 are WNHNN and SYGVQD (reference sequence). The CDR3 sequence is CASSPLDSDNSPLHF. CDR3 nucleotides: TGCGCCAGCAGCCCGCTGGACAGCGATAATTCACCCCTCCACTTT.

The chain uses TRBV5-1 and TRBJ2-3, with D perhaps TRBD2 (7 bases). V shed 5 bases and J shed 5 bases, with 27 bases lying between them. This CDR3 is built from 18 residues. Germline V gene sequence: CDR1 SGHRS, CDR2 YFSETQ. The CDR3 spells CASSFLWGSPGEGDTQYF. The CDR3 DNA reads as TGCGCCAGCAGTTTCCTCTGGGGTTCGCCAGGGGAGGGAGATACGCAGTATTTT.

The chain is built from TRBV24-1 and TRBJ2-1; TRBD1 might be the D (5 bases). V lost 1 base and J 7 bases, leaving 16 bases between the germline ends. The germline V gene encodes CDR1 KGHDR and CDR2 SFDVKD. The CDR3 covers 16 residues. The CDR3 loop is CATSDLSGHRYNEQFF. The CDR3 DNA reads TGTGCCACCAGTGATTTATCCGGACACCGCTATAATGAGCAGTTCTTC.

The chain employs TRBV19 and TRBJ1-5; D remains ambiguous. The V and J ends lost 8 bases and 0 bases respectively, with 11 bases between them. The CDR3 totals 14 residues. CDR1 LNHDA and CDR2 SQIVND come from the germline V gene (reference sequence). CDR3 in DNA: TGTGCCAGTTATAACCCGGGTAGCAATCAGCCCCAGCATTTT. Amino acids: CASYNPGSNQPQHF.

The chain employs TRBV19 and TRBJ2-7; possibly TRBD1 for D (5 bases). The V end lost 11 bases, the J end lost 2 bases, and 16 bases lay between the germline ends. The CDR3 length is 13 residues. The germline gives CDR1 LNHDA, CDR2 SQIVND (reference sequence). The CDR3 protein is CARRDFNPYEQYF. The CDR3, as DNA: TGTGCCCGCAGGGATTTTAACCCCTACGAGCAGTACTTC.

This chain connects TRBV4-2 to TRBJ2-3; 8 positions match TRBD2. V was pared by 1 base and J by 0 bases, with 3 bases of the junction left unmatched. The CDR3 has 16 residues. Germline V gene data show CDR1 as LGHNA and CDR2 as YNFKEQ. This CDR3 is CASSQASGYSTDTQYF. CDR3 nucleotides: TGTGCCAGCAGCCAAGCTAGCGGGTACAGCACAGATACGCAGTATTTT.

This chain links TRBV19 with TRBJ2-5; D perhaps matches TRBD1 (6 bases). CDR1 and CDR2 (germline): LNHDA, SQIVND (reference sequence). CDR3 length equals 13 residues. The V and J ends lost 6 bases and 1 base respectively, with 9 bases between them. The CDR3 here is CASRGDTQETQYF. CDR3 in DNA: TGTGCCAGTAGGGGGGACACCCAAGAGACCCAGTACTTC.

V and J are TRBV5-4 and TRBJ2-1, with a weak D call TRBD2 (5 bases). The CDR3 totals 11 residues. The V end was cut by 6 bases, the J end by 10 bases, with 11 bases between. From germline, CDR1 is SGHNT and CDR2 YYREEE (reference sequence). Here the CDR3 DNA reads TGTGCCAGCACCGAGGGAAGAGAGCAGTTCTTC. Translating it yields CASTEGREQFF.

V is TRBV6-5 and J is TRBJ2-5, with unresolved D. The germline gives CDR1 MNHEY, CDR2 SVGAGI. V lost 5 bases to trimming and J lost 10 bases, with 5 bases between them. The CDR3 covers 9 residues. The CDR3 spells CASSPHQYF. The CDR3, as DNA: TGTGCCAGCAGTCCCCACCAGTACTTC.

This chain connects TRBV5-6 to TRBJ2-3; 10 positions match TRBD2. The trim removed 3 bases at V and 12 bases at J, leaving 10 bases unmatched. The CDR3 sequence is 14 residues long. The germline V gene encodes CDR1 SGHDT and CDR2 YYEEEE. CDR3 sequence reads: CASSSAHGLAVQYF. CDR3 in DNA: TGTGCCAGCAGCTCAGCCCACGGACTAGCGGTACAGTATTTT.

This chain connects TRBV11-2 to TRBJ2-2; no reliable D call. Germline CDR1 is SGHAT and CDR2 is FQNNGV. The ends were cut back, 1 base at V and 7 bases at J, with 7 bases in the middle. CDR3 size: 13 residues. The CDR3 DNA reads TGTGCCAGCAGCTTAGCCCGTGTCGGGGAGCTGTTTTTT. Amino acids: CASSLARVGELFF.

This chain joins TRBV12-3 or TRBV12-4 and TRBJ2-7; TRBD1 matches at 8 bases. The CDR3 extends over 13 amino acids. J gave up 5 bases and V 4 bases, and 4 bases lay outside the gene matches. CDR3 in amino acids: CASSSGGGHEQYF. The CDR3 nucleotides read TGTGCCAGCAGTTCAGGGGGCGGCCACGAGCAGTACTTC.

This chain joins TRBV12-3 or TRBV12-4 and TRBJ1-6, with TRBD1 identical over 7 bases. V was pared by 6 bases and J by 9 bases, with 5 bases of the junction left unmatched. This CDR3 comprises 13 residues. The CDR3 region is CASRDRTGSPLHF. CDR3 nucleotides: TGTGCCAGCAGAGACCGGACAGGTTCACCCCTCCACTTT.